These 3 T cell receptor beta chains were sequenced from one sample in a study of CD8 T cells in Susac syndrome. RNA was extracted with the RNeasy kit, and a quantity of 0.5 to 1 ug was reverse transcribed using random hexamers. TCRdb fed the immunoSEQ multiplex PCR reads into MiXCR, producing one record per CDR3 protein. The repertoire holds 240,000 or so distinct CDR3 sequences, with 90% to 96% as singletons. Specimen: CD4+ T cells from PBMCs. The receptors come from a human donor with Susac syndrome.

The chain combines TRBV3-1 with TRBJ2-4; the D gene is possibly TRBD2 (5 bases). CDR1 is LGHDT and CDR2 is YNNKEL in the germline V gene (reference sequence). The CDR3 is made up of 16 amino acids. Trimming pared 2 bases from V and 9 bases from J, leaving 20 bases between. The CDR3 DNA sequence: TGTGCCAGCAGCCAAAGGCCGGGATCACAGACGGGCATTCAGTACTTC. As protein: CASSQRPGSQTGIQYF.

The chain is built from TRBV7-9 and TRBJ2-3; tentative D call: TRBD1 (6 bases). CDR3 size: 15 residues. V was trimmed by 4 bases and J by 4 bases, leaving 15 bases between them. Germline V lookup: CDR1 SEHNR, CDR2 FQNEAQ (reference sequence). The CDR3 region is CASSYSQGRPDTQYF. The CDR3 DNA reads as TGTGCCAGCAGCTACTCCCAGGGGAGACCAGATACGCAGTATTTT. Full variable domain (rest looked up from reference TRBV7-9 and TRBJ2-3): DTGVSQNPRHKITKRGQNVTFRCDPISEHNRLYWYRQTLGQGPEFLTYFQNEAQLEKSRLLSDRFSAERPKGSFSTLEIQRTEQGDSAMYLCASSYSQGRPDTQYFGPGTRLTVL.

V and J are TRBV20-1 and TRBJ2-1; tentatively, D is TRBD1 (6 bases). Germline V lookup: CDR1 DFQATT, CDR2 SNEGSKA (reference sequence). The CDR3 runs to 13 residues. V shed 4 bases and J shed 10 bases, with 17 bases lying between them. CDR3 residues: CSATGTLNGEQFF. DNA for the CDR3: TGCAGTGCTACCGGGACACTTAACGGGGAGCAGTTCTTC.